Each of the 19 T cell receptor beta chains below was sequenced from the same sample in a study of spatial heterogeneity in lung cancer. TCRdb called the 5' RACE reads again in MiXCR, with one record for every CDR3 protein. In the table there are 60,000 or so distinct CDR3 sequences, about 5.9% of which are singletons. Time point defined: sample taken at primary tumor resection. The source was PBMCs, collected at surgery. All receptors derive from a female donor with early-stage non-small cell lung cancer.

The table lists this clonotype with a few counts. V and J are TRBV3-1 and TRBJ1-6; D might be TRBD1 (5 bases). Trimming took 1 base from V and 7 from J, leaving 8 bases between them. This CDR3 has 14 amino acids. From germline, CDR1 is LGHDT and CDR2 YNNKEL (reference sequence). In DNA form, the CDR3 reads TGTGCCAGCAGCCAAGTGGAGGGGAATTCACCCCTCCACTTT. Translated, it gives CASSQVEGNSPLHF.

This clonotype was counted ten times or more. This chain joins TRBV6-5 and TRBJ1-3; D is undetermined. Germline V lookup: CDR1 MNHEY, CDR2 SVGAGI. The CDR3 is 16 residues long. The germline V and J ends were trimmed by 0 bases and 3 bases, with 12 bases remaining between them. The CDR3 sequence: CASSYSWGTRGNTIYF. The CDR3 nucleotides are TGTGCCAGCAGTTACTCGTGGGGAACGCGTGGAAACACCATATATTTT.

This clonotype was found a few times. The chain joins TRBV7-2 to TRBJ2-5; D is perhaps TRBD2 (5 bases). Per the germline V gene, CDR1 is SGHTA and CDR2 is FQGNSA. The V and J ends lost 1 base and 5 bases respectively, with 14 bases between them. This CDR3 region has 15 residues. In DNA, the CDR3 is TGTGCCAGCAGCTTAGGGACGGGGAGAGCGGAGACCCAGTACTTC. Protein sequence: CASSLGTGRAETQYF.

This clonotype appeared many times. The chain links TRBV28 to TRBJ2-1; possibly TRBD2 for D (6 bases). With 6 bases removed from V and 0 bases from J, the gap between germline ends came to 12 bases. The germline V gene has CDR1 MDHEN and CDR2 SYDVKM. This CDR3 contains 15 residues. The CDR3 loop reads CASRPEGPSYNEQFF. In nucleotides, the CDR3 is TGTGCCAGCAGACCGGAGGGGCCCTCCTACAATGAGCAGTTCTTC.

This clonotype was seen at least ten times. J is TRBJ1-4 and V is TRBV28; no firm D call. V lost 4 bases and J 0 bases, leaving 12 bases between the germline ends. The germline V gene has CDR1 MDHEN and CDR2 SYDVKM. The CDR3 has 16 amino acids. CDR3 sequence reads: CASSSPAGATNEKLFF. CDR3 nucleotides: TGTGCCAGCAGTTCCCCTGCCGGGGCAACTAATGAAAAACTGTTTTTT. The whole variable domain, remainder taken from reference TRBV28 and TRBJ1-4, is DVKVTQSSRYLVKRTGEKVFLECVQDMDHENMFWYRQDPGLGLRLIYFSYDVKMKEKGDIPEGYSVSREKKERFSLILESASTNQTSMYLCASSSPAGATNEKLFFGSGTQLSVL.

CDR3 residues: CASMGRMNSPLHF. The CDR3 coding sequence is TGTGCCAGCATGGGCAGAATGAATTCACCCCTCCACTTT. This sequence joins TRBV6-6 and TRBJ1-6; D unresolved. V was trimmed by 7 bases and J by 7 bases, leaving 11 bases between them. Germline V gene lookup returns CDR1 MNHNY and CDR2 SVGAGI (reference sequence). The CDR3 loop spans 13 amino acids.

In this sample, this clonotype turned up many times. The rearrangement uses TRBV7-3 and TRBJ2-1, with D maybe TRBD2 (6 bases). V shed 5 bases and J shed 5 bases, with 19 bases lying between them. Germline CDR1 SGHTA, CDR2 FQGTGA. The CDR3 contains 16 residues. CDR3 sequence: CASSPSGASAHNEQFF. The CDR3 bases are TGTGCCAGCAGCCCTTCCGGGGCTAGCGCCCACAATGAGCAGTTCTTC.

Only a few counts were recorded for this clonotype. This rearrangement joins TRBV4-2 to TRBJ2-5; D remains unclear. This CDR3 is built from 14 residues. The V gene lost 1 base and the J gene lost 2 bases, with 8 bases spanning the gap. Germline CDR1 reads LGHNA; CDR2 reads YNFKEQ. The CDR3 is CASSQGTDQETQYF. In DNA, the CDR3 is TGTGCCAGCAGCCAAGGAACAGATCAAGAGACCCAGTACTTC.

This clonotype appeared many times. The CDR3 DNA sequence: TGTGCCAGCAGCCTAACAGAGGGATATGGCTACACCTTC. It specifies CASSLTEGYGYTF. This chain joins TRBV13 and TRBJ1-2, with unresolved D. Germline CDR1 PRHDT, CDR2 FYEKMQ (reference sequence). The CDR3 length is 13 residues. V was clipped by 5 bases and J by 5 bases, with 12 bases between them. Combining the CDR3 with reference TRBV13 and TRBJ1-2 gives the whole variable domain AAGVIQSPRHLIKEKRETATLKCYPIPRHDTVYWYQQGPGQDPQFLISFYEKMQSDKGSIPDRFSAQQFSDYHSELNMSSLELGDSALYFCASSLTEGYGYTFGSGTRLTVV.

This CDR3 reads CASSQEGGLEAFF. In nucleotides, the CDR3 is TGTGCCAGCAGCCAAGAAGGGGGGTTGGAAGCTTTCTTT. The V and J genes are TRBV14 and TRBJ1-1; possibly TRBD1 for D (6 bases). CDR3 length: 13 residues. The germline CDR1 and CDR2 sequences are SGHDN and FVKESK. Trimming removed 0 bases from V and 8 bases from J, with 10 bases in between.

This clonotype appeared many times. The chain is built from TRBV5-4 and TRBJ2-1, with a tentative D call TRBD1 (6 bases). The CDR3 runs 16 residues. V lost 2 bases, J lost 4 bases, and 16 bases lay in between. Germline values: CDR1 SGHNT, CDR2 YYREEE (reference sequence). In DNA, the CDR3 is TGTGCCAGCAGCTTCCCCCTTGGGGGCCGGTACAATGAGCAGTTCTTC. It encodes CASSFPLGGRYNEQFF.

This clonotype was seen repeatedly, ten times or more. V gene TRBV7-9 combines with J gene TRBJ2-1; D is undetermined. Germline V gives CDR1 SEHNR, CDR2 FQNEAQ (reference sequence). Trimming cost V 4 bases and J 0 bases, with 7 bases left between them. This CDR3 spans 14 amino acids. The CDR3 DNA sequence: TGTGCCAGCAGCTCGCCCAGCTCCTACAATGAGCAGTTCTTC. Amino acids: CASSSPSSYNEQFF.

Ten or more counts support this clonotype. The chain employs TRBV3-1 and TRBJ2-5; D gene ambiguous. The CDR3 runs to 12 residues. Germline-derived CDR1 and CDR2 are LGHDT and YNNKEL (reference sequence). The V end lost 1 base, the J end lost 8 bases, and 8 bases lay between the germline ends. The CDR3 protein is CASSQAASTQYF. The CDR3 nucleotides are TGTGCCAGCAGCCAAGCGGCTTCCACCCAGTACTTC.

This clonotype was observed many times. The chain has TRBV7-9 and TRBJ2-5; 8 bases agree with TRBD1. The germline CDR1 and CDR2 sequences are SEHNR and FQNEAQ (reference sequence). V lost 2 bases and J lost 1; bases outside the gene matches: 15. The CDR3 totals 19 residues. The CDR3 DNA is TGTGCCAGCAGCTTACCCACGATGGACCAGGGGGCCACCCAAGAGACCCAGTACTTC. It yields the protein CASSLPTMDQGATQETQYF.

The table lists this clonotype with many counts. CDR3 region: CSVEEVGLQPAGELFF. The CDR3 DNA sequence: TGCAGCGTTGAAGAGGTGGGGCTCCAGCCCGCCGGGGAGCTGTTTTTT. The V call is TRBV29-1, the J call TRBJ2-2; D might be TRBD1 (5 bases). The V end was cut by 0 bases, the J end by 6 bases, with 17 bases between. Germline values: CDR1 SQVTM, CDR2 ANQGSEA. This CDR3 comprises 16 residues.

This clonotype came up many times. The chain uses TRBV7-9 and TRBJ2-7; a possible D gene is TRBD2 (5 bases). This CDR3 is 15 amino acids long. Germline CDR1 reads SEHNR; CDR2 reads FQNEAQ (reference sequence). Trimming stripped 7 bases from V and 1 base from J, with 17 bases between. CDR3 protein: CASIPGGRSSYEQYV. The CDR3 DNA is TGTGCCAGCATCCCAGGAGGCAGATCTTCCTACGAGCAGTACGTC.

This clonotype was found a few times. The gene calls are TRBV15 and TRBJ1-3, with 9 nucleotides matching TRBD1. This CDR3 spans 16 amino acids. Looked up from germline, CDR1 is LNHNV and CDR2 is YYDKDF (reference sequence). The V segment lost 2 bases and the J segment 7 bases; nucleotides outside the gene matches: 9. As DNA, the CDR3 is TGTGCCACCAGCAGATCTCGCGGGACAGGGACCAACACCATATATTTT. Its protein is CATSRSRGTGTNTIYF.

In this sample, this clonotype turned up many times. This CDR3 reads CASSSLLDKPQHF. The DNA for the CDR3 is TGTGCCAGCAGTTCGCTTCTAGATAAGCCCCAGCATTTT. The chain couples TRBV27 to TRBJ1-5; the D is unclear. Germline V CDR1 and CDR2: MNHEY, SMNVEV (reference sequence). The V end lost 4 bases, the J end lost 8 bases, and 12 bases lay between the germline ends. The CDR3 covers 13 residues.

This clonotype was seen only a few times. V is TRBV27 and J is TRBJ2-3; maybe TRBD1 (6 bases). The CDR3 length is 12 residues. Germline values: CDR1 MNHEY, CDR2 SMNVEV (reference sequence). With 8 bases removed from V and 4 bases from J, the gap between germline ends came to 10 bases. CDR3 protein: CASRSGADTQYF. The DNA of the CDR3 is TGTGCCAGCCGCTCAGGGGCAGATACGCAGTATTTT.